These 11 T cell receptor beta chains were sequenced from one sample in a study of regulatory T cells in long-lasting Graves disease. Through Arm-PCR of CDR3 regions and iRepertoire HTBI primers, TCR beta libraries were built. From the multiplex PCR reads, TCRdb called clonotypes with MiXCR, one entry per CDR3 protein. The sample lists 450,000 to 600,000 distinct CDR3 sequences, roughly 13% occurring once. Time point given: newly diagnosed GD, antithyroid drugs for less than 3 months. Scientists built the TCR library using RNA that was extracted from PBMCs. This same sample was also taken into another study, of T cells in Graves' hyperthyroidism and ophthalmopathy.

Specimen: peripheral blood mononuclear cells (PBMCs), collected at new diagnosis, from a patient treated with antithyroid drugs. The receptors shown here come from a man aged 25-40 years with Graves disease.

This clonotype occurred a few times. The chain couples TRBV11-2 to TRBJ1-5; maybe TRBD1 (6 bases). V was clipped by 4 bases and J by 5 bases, with 12 bases between them. The germline CDR1 and CDR2 sequences are SGHAT and FQNNGV. This CDR3 has 14 residues. The CDR3 DNA sequence: TGTGCCAGCAGCTCCCAGGGGCTCCATCAGCCCCAGCATTTT. Encoded protein: CASSSQGLHQPQHF.

Ten or more counts support this clonotype. This chain links TRBV5-1 with TRBJ2-7; 10 bases are shared with TRBD2. CDR1 and CDR2 from the germline V gene are SGHRS and YFSETQ. CDR3 length equals 16 residues. V dropped 5 bases and J dropped 4; count of bases not matched to a gene: 12. The chain's CDR3 is CASRALAGSRWYEQYF. The CDR3 coding sequence is TGCGCCAGCAGGGCACTAGCGGGGTCACGGTGGTACGAGCAGTACTTC.

As regards this clonotype: An end of the junction differs from the germline gene, which may be a read error. The chain joins TRBV4-1 to TRBJ2-7; D is perhaps TRBD1 (5 bases). This CDR3 is built from 15 residues. From germline, CDR1 is MGHRA and CDR2 YSYEKL. CDR3 sequence reads: CAGSRSDGASYEQYF. CDR3 sequence (DNA): TGCGCCGGCAGCCGCTCCGATGGGGCTAGCTACGAGCAGTACTTC.

This clonotype was observed many times. The chain uses TRBV28 and TRBJ2-2; D perhaps matches TRBD2 (7 bases). Between the trimmed V and J ends, which lost 2 bases and 3 bases, there was a span of 10 bases. The germline gives CDR1 MDHEN, CDR2 SYDVKM. CDR3 length equals 15 residues. The CDR3 DNA sequence: TGTGCCAGCAGTTTAGGGGGGGCTGACACCGGGGAGCTGTTTTTT. Translated: CASSLGGADTGELFF. The full variable domain, with the rest looked up from reference TRBV28 and TRBJ2-2, is DVKVTQSSRYLVKRTGEKVFLECVQDMDHENMFWYRQDPGLGLRLIYFSYDVKMKEKGDIPEGYSVSREKKERFSLILESASTNQTSMYLCASSLGGADTGELFFGEGSRLTVL.

This clonotype showed up many times. The rearrangement uses TRBV7-9 and TRBJ1-1; unclear D gene. Germline CDR1 and CDR2: SEHNR and FQNEAQ (reference sequence). CDR3 length equals 14 residues. V lost 2 bases and J lost 0, with 7 bases in between. The CDR3 here is CASSLRVMNTEAFF. Here the CDR3 DNA reads TGTGCCAGCAGCTTACGCGTCATGAACACTGAAGCTTTCTTT.

Here the CDR3 reads CATSRASNQPQHF. The DNA of the CDR3 is TGTGCCACCAGCAGAGCGAGCAATCAGCCCCAGCATTTT. V gene TRBV15 combines with J gene TRBJ1-5; no clear D gene. Trimming took off 1 base at V and 1 base at J, with 2 bases between the two ends. Germline CDR1 is LNHNV and CDR2 is YYDKDF (reference sequence). CDR3 length equals 13 residues. Filled out from reference TRBV15 and TRBJ1-5, the complete variable domain reads DAMVIQNPRYQVTQFGKPVTLSCSQTLNHNVMYWYQQKSSQAPKLLFHYYDKDFNNEADTPDNFQSRRPNTSFCFLDIRSPGLGDTAMYLCATSRASNQPQHFGDGTRLSIL.

This chain uses TRBV6-4 with TRBJ2-2; unclear D gene. Trimming left V 0 bases short and J 9 bases short, with 17 bases between. CDR1 is MRHNA, CDR2 SNTAGT, per germline. This CDR3 has 16 residues. Written as DNA, the CDR3 is TGTGCCAGCAGTGACTCGCGGTCCTCTGCCCTATGGGAGCTGTTTTTT. This encodes CASSDSRSSALWELFF.

J is TRBJ1-1 and V is TRBV5-1; D ambiguous. Germline-derived CDR1 and CDR2 are SGHRS and YFSETQ. This CDR3 is built from 15 residues. The ends were cut back, 5 bases at V and 1 base at J, with 15 bases in the middle. The CDR3 coding sequence is TGCGCCAGCAGGATTAACGGCAGGCCGAACACTGAAGCTTTCTTT. Translating gives CASRINGRPNTEAFF.

In its sample, this clonotype was seen many times. J is TRBJ2-5 and V is TRBV7-8; possibly TRBD2 for D (5 bases). CDR3 length equals 16 residues. Germline V CDR1 and CDR2: SGHVS, FQNEAQ. V shed 2 bases and J shed 1 base, with 14 bases lying between them. CDR3 region: CASSLQSGDLQETQYF. The CDR3 DNA is TGTGCCAGCAGCTTACAGAGCGGAGACCTCCAAGAGACCCAGTACTTC.

This clonotype occurred many times. The chain employs TRBV11-2 and TRBJ2-6; D gene uncertain. CDR1 is SGHAT and CDR2 is FQNNGV in the germline V gene. The CDR3 extends over 13 amino acids. V was cut by 1 base and J by 4 bases, with 2 bases left in between. This CDR3 reads CASSLVGANVLTF. In nucleotides, the CDR3 is TGTGCCAGCAGCTTAGTGGGGGCCAACGTCCTGACTTTC.

With regard to this clonotype: This likely reflects a read error, since a far larger clone is one base away. This chain uses TRBV11-2 with TRBJ2-7; TRBD2 aligns across 8 bases. The germline gives CDR1 SGHAT, CDR2 FQNNGV. The CDR3 loop spans 17 amino acids. The CDR3 here is CASSRRGVPSGRNEEFF. Written as DNA, the CDR3 is TGTGCCAGCAGCCGGAGAGGCGTTCCTAGCGGGCGCAATGAGGAGTTCTTC.